This T cell receptor (beta chain) was identified during a study of T cell repertoires in cytomegalovirus infection. Background on the study: Public signatures in TCR beta pointed to CMV infection and matching HLA type.

Concerning this clonotype: Its specificity is unknown.

V lost 8 bases and J lost 4, with 21 bases in between. This CDR3 is built from 16 residues. CDR1 is MNHEY and CDR2 is SVGEGT in the germline V gene. Each CDR3 protein gets one entry after TCRdb re-called the reads with MiXCR. The data hold tens of thousands of distinct CDR3 sequences, with approximately 22% observed a single time. The receptor was isolated from a human donor in good health (CMV status not recorded). Some clones in this sample may be carry-over from other donors' samples. The J gene is TRBJ2-1, the V gene TRBV6-2 or TRBV6-3, with D uncertain. Material for sequencing was PBMCs, sequenced either directly or after in vitro stimulation (not recorded which). The CDR3 loop is CASWPSGSAPYNEQFF. The CDR3 DNA is TGTGCCAGCTGGCCCTCCGGCTCAGCTCCATACAATGAGCAGTTCTTC.